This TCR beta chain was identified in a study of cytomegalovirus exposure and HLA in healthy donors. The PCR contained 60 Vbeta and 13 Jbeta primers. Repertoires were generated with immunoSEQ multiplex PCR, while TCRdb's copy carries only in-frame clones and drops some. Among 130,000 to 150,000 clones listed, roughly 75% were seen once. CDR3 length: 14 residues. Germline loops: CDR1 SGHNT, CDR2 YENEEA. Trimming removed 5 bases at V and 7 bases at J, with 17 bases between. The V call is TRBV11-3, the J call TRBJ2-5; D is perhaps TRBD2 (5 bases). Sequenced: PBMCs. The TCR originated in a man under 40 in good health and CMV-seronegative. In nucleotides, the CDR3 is TGTGCCAGCAGCCCGAGCGGCCAGTCGGGGACCCAGTACTTC. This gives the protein CASSPSGQSGTQYF.